Listed below are T cell receptor beta chains from one sample, sequenced in a study of cytomegalovirus exposure and HLA in healthy donors. Here immunoSEQ multiplex PCR was the method, and the copy in TCRdb shows in-frame clones only, minus some. This sample has about 160,000 clones, with roughly 96% found just once. The specimen was PBMCs. These receptors were collected from a woman between 18 and 29 years old in good health and CMV-seronegative. The CDR3 runs from the conserved cysteine through the conserved F or W. The D gene is left open where the match is weak. Some rows mark clone size as missing; the rest say once, few, many or name a class of expanded clone.

V gene	J gene	D gene	clone size	CDR3 protein	CDR3 DNA
TRBV19	TRBJ1-5	TRBD1	NA	CASTRTGGNNQPQHF	TGTGCCAGTACCCGGACAGGGGGAAACAATCAGCCCCAGCATTTT
TRBV25-1	TRBJ1-4	TRBD1	NA	CASSEGTGTNEKLFF	TGTGCCAGCAGTGAAGGGACAGGCACTAATGAAAAACTGTTTTTT
TRBV9	TRBJ1-5	NA	NA	CASSVAGGNQPQHF	TGTGCCAGCAGCGTAGCGGGGGGCAATCAGCCCCAGCATTTT
TRBV29-1	TRBJ1-2	NA	once	CSVVDRTRNYGYTF	TGCAGCGTTGTAGATAGGACAAGGAACTATGGCTACACCTTC
TRBV6-1	TRBJ1-5	NA	NA	CASSEWSFFLPQHF	TGTGCCAGCAGTGAATGGAGTTTTTTCTTACCCCAGCATTTT
TRBV5-6	TRBJ1-4	TRBD1	NA	CASSIQGADEKLFF	TGTGCCAGCAGCATACAGGGGGCTGATGAAAAACTGTTTTTT
TRBV5-4	TRBJ2-5	TRBD1	NA	CASRHRGRGGETQYF	TGTGCCAGCAGACACAGGGGGCGCGGTGGAGAGACCCAGTACTTC
TRBV6-1	TRBJ2-3	NA	NA	CASSGYLQVTSTDTQYF	TGTGCCAGCAGTGGGTATCTACAGGTAACTAGCACAGATACGCAGTATTTT
TRBV29-1	TRBJ2-5	TRBD2	NA	CSVAGAETQYF	TGCAGCGTAGCGGGGGCGGAGACCCAGTACTTC
TRBV5-6	TRBJ1-3	NA	NA	CASSWRQVGNTIYF	TGTGCCAGCAGCTGGCGACAGGTCGGAAACACCATATATTTT
TRBV7-9	TRBJ2-3	NA	once	CASSLLSDTQYF	TGTGCCAGCAGCTTATTGTCGGATACGCAGTATTTT
TRBV5-1	TRBJ2-7	NA	NA	CASSFGTHEQYF	TGCGCCAGCAGCTTCGGGACACACGAGCAGTACTTC
TRBV27	TRBJ1-2	TRBD1	NA	CASKVRGDSSWYTF	TGTGCCAGCAAAGTGAGGGGGGACAGTTCGTGGTACACCTTC
TRBV4-1	TRBJ1-1	TRBD1	NA	CASSLGQGNTEAFF	TGCGCCAGCAGCCTGGGACAGGGAAACACTGAAGCTTTCTTT
TRBV19	TRBJ2-3	TRBD1	NA	CASSTGTGSDTQYF	TGTGCCAGTAGTACAGGGACAGGGTCGGATACGCAGTATTTT
TRBV2	TRBJ1-5	TRBD1	NA	CASSRQGAGQPQHF	TGTGCCAGCAGTCGACAGGGGGCCGGGCAGCCCCAGCATTTT
TRBV5-1	TRBJ2-2	TRBD2	NA	CASSLSSGANTGELFF	TGCGCCAGCAGCTTGTCTAGCGGAGCGAACACCGGGGAGCTGTTTTTT
TRBV30	TRBJ2-1	NA	NA	CAGGSNYNEQFF	TGTGCCGGCGGGTCGAATTACAATGAGCAGTTCTTC
TRBV19	TRBJ2-7	NA	NA	CASSISQKSSYEQYF	TGTGCCAGTAGTATTTCGCAGAAAAGCTCCTACGAGCAGTACTTC
TRBV9	TRBJ2-1	NA	NA	CASSSRLLSSYNEQFF	TGTGCCAGCAGCTCCCGACTTCTGAGCTCCTACAATGAGCAGTTCTTC
TRBV29-1	TRBJ2-7	TRBD1	NA	CSVGTGGEYEQYF	TGCAGCGTTGGGACAGGGGGCGAATACGAGCAGTACTTC
TRBV4-1	TRBJ2-5	TRBD1	NA	CASSPNPGQGETQYF	TGCGCCAGCAGCCCCAACCCGGGACAGGGTGAGACCCAGTACTTC
TRBV4-1	TRBJ1-3	TRBD1	NA	CASSQTGSGNTIYF	TGCGCCAGCAGCCAGACAGGGTCTGGAAACACCATATATTTT
TRBV9	TRBJ2-7	TRBD1	NA	CASSDEPGQGSYEQYF	TGTGCCAGCAGTGATGAACCGGGACAGGGGTCCTACGAGCAGTACTTC
TRBV4-2	TRBJ1-1	NA	NA	CASSQVGISGTEAFF	TGTGCCAGCAGCCAAGTGGGGATATCAGGGACTGAAGCTTTCTTT
TRBV19	TRBJ2-7	TRBD1	NA	CASSPRPGQVLSYEQYF	TGTGCCAGTAGCCCCCGTCCGGGACAGGTTCTCTCCTACGAGCAGTACTTC
TRBV6-5	TRBJ1-1	NA	NA	CASSYTTGNTEAFF	TGTGCCAGCAGTTACACGACGGGGAACACTGAAGCTTTCTTT
TRBV7-3	TRBJ2-3	TRBD2	NA	CASSLGGGGTDTQYF	TGTGCCAGCAGCTTGGGCGGGGGGGGCACAGATACGCAGTATTTT
TRBV10-3	TRBJ1-4	NA	NA	CAIRSGSPNEKLFF	TGTGCCATCAGGAGCGGGAGCCCTAATGAAAAACTGTTTTTT
TRBV9	TRBJ2-5	TRBD2	NA	CASSTSGGAETQYF	TGTGCCAGCAGCACTAGCGGGGGGGCGGAGACCCAGTACTTC
TRBV7-9	TRBJ1-2	NA	once	CASSSHRAYGYTF	TGTGCCAGCAGTTCGCACAGGGCCTATGGCTACACCTTC
TRBV7-2	TRBJ2-7	NA	NA	CASSFSQYYEQYF	TGTGCCAGCAGCTTCTCCCAGTACTACGAGCAGTACTTC
TRBV7-9	TRBJ2-3	NA	NA	CASSFQRGSLFTDTQYF	TGTGCCAGCAGCTTTCAAAGGGGGTCTCTGTTCACAGATACGCAGTATTTT
TRBV9	TRBJ1-6	NA	NA	CASSVRESPNSPLHF	TGTGCCAGCAGCGTTCGGGAAAGCCCAAATTCACCCCTCCACTTT
TRBV4-3	TRBJ2-3	TRBD2	few	CASSRSYPGLAGEDTQYF	TGCGCCAGCAGCCGGTCTTACCCGGGACTAGCGGGGGAGGATACGCAGTATTTT
TRBV29-1	TRBJ1-2	NA	NA	CSVKSRDTYGYTF	TGCAGCGTTAAAAGCAGGGACACCTATGGCTACACCTTC
TRBV7-2	TRBJ2-5	NA	NA	CASSYPGETQYF	TGTGCCAGCAGCTATCCCGGGGAGACCCAGTACTTC
TRBV6-5	TRBJ2-2	NA	NA	CASTLDSYTGELFF	TGTGCCAGCACCCTAGACAGTTACACCGGGGAGCTGTTTTTT
TRBV4-2	TRBJ1-1	TRBD1	NA	CASSLAGQGNTEAFF	TGTGCCAGCAGCCTAGCTGGACAGGGGAATACTGAAGCTTTCTTT
TRBV14	TRBJ2-7	NA	once	CASSHRTSLSYEQYF	TGTGCCAGCAGCCACAGGACAAGTCTCTCCTACGAGCAGTACTTC
TRBV10-3	TRBJ1-2	NA	NA	CAIKAKGGVEVGGYTF	TGTGCCATCAAAGCCAAAGGCGGGGTTGAAGTAGGAGGCTACACCTTC
TRBV5-1	TRBJ2-5	TRBD1	NA	CASSVQGGGETQYF	TGCGCCAGCAGCGTACAGGGGGGAGGAGAGACCCAGTACTTC
TRBV7-9	TRBJ1-6	TRBD1	NA	CASSGRQGYNSPLHF	TGTGCCAGCAGCGGGAGACAGGGCTATAATTCACCCCTCCACTTT
TRBV2	TRBJ2-3	TRBD2	NA	CASSGRVAGGRNTDTQYF	TGTGCCAGCAGTGGCCGGGTAGCGGGGGGCCGAAACACAGATACGCAGTATTTT